These 4 T cell receptor beta chains were all obtained from the same sample, sequenced in a study of OX40 agonist ivuxolimab in advanced cancers. This table comes from immunoSEQ multiplex PCR, and its TCRdb copy is limited to in-frame clones, with some not included. This table has tens of thousands of clones, about 82% appearing once. The sequencing here drew on CD4+ or CD8+ T cells sorted from blood, taken in a trial of the OX40 agonist ivuxolimab. The origin of the receptors is an adult with an advanced solid tumor such as melanoma, head and neck, liver or kidney cancer.

The V gene is TRBV2, the J gene TRBJ2-1; D may be TRBD2 (5 bases). Trimming left V 6 bases short and J 1 base short, with 7 bases between. This CDR3 region has 13 residues. Germline CDR1 SNHLY, CDR2 FYNNEI. CDR3 sequence reads: CASSRESYNEQFF. The CDR3 region has the DNA TGTGCCAGCAGCCGGGAATCCTACAATGAGCAGTTCTTC. Full variable domain (remainder filled in from reference TRBV2 and TRBJ2-1): EPEVTQTPSHQVTQMGQEVILRCVPISNHLYFYWYRQILGQKVEFLVSFYNNEISEKSEIFDDQFSVERPDGSNFTLKIRSTKLEDSAMYFCASSRESYNEQFFGPGTRLTVL.

V and J are TRBV6-1 and TRBJ2-7; 9 positions match TRBD2. Germline values: CDR1 MNHNS, CDR2 SASEGT. V trimming: 4 bases; J trimming: 7 bases; junction bases outside the gene matches: 5. This CDR3 contains 13 residues. The CDR3 is CASSVAGGREQYV. The CDR3 DNA is TGTGCCAGCAGTGTTGCGGGGGGGAGGGAGCAGTACGTC.

The gene calls are TRBV7-3 and TRBJ2-3; possibly TRBD2 for D (6 bases). The V gene's germline CDR1 is SGHTA and CDR2 FQGTGA. The CDR3 has 14 amino acids. Trimming took off 4 bases at V and 1 base at J, with 9 bases between the two ends. The CDR3, as DNA: TGTGCCAGCAGCTGGTCGGGGGGCACAGATACGCAGTATTTT. Amino acids: CASSWSGGTDTQYF. The variable domain in full, with the rest retrieved from reference TRBV7-3 and TRBJ2-3, is GAGVSQTPSNKVTEKGKYVELRCDPISGHTALYWYRQSLGQGPEFLIYFQGTGAADDSGLPNDRFFAVRPEGSVSTLKIQRTERGDSAVYLCASSWSGGTDTQYFGPGTRLTVL.

This rearrangement joins TRBV18 to TRBJ1-4; no clear D. The CDR3 sequence is 16 residues long. Germline V gives CDR1 KGHSH, CDR2 LQKENI. Trimming stripped 0 bases from V and 8 bases from J, with 16 bases between. The CDR3 bases are TGTGCCAGCTCACCACCGAATACGGGTGCGGTCGAAAAACTGTTTTTT. Translating it yields CASSPPNTGAVEKLFF.